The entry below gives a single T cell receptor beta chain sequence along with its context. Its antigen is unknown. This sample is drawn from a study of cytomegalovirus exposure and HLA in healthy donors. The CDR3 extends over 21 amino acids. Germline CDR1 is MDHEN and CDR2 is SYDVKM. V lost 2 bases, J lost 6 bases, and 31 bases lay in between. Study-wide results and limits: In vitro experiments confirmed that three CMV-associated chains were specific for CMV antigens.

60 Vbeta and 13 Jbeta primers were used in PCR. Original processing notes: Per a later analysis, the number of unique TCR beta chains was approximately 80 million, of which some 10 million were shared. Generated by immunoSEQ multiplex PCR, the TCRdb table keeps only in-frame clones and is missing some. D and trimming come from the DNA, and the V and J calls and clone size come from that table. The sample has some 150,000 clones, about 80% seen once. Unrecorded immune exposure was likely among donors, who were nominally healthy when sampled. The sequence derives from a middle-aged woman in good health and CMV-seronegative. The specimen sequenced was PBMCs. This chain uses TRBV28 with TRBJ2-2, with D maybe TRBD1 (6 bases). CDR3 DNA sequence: TGTGCCAGCAGTTTAAACGCACTGGGACAAGGAACCCGTTGGCCAGCCGGGGAGCTGTTTTTT. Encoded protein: CASSLNALGQGTRWPAGELFF.